This is a list of T cell receptor beta chains from one sample in a study of blood T cell repertoires in COVID-19. TCRdb's copy holds only in-frame clones and misses some; the assay was immunoSEQ multiplex PCR. In the table there are around 330,000 clones, about nine tenths of which are singletons. The sequenced sample was PBMCs or T cells enriched from blood (not recorded which). These receptors all stem from a woman aged 18 to 35 who had recovered from COVID-19. CDR3s include the opening cysteine and the closing phenylalanine or tryptophan. D genes are given only for firm matches. A clone size is listed for some rows: how often the clone was seen (once, few, many), or a class if it is expanded.

j_call	cdr3_length	clone_size	d_call	v_call	cdr3_aa	cdr3_nt
TRBJ1-2	15	NA	NA	TRBV19	CASSIWLVGDYGYTF	TGTGCCAGTAGTATATGGTTGGTAGGGGACTATGGCTACACCTTC
TRBJ1-1	16	NA	TRBD1	TRBV10-3	CAISESRGTGHSEAFF	TGTGCCATCAGTGAGTCCCGTGGGACAGGACATTCTGAAGCTTTCTTT
TRBJ1-2	13	NA	TRBD1	TRBV5-1	CASSLGQGDGYTF	TGCGCCAGCAGCCTAGGACAGGGGGATGGCTACACCTTC
TRBJ2-3	16	NA	TRBD2	TRBV3-1/TRBV3-2	CASSQDLAGDTDTQYF	TGTGCCAGCAGCCAAGACCTAGCGGGGGACACAGATACGCAGTATTTT
TRBJ2-7	14	NA	TRBD1	TRBV30	CAWSPGTGTYEQYF	TGTGCCTGGAGTCCCGGGACAGGGACCTACGAGCAGTACTTC
TRBJ1-3	13	NA	NA	TRBV5-4	CASSADRGNTIYF	TGTGCCAGCAGCGCAGACAGAGGAAACACCATATATTTT
TRBJ2-1	11	NA	NA	TRBV20-1	CSARASNEQFF	TGCAGTGCTAGAGCTTCCAATGAGCAGTTCTTC
TRBJ1-1	14	once	NA	TRBV7-8	CASSPDVGGPEAFF	TGTGCCAGCAGCCCCGACGTCGGAGGCCCGGAAGCTTTCTTT
TRBJ1-5	16	NA	NA	TRBV5-5	CASSLGGQGPRGPQHF	TGTGCCAGCAGCCTGGGGGGCCAGGGGCCGAGAGGGCCCCAGCATTTT
TRBJ2-1	15	NA	TRBD2	TRBV13	CASSSTAGAYNEQFF	TGTGCCAGCAGCTCCACGGCGGGAGCCTACAATGAGCAGTTCTTC
TRBJ2-3	16	NA	NA	TRBV18	CASSPGRGASTDTQYF	TGTGCCAGCTCACCTGGGCGGGGTGCTAGCACAGATACGCAGTATTTT
TRBJ1-3	15	NA	NA	TRBV18	CASSPRGIGGDTIYF	TGTGCCAGCTCACCTCGAGGTATCGGCGGGGACACCATATATTTT
TRBJ1-2	14	NA	TRBD1	TRBV2	CASSAGQGVYGYTF	TGTGCCAGCAGTGCTGGACAGGGCGTATATGGCTACACCTTC
TRBJ1-6	15	NA	TRBD1	TRBV18	CASSPQGADNSPLHF	TGTGCCAGCTCACCACAGGGGGCCGATAATTCACCCCTCCACTTT
TRBJ1-1	15	few	NA	TRBV11-2	CASSRPGTMNTEAFF	TGTGCCAGCAGCCGCCCCGGGACAATGAACACTGAAGCTTTCTTT
TRBJ1-2	11	NA	TRBD1	TRBV29-1	CSVGQYHGYTF	TGCAGCGTGGGACAGTACCATGGCTACACCTTC
TRBJ1-2	15	NA	TRBD1	TRBV19	CASSPRRGPGYGYTF	TGTGCCAGTAGTCCCCGCAGGGGGCCGGGCTATGGCTACACCTTC
TRBJ1-1	15	NA	NA	TRBV7-3	CASSLAGEMNTEAFF	TGTGCCAGCAGCCTAGCGGGGGAAATGAACACTGAAGCTTTCTTT
TRBJ2-7	19	NA	TRBD1	TRBV23-1	CASSQSEEVGTGFGHEQYF	TGCGCCAGCAGTCAATCGGAAGAGGTGGGGACAGGGTTTGGCCACGAGCAGTACTTC
TRBJ1-6	17	once	NA	TRBV5-1	CASSPRQESSYNSPLHF	TGCGCCAGCAGCCCCCGACAGGAGAGCTCCTATAATTCACCCCTCCACTTT
TRBJ1-2	13	NA	NA	TRBV11-1	CASSWTINYGYTF	TGTGCCAGCAGCTGGACAATTAACTATGGCTACACCTTC
TRBJ1-2	15	NA	NA	TRBV2	CASSEDGQLPYGYTF	TGTGCCAGCAGTGAAGATGGACAGCTCCCCTATGGCTACACCTTC
TRBJ2-1	15	NA	TRBD1	TRBV28	CASSPAGGHYNEQFF	TGTGCCAGCAGCCCTGCAGGGGGCCACTACAATGAGCAGTTCTTC